A single TCR beta chain is shown here with its context. Repertoires were generated with immunoSEQ multiplex PCR, while TCRdb's copy carries only in-frame clones and drops some. The data contain roughly 410,000 clones, about 90% of them singletons. This record comes from a study of blood T cell repertoires in COVID-19. The overall study: Samples taken during acute and convalescent COVID-19 were collected in the United States, Italy and Spain. T cells, B-cell-depleted T cells, or PBMCs provided the cDNA or gDNA that served as material.

Germline V CDR1 and CDR2: SGHTA, FQGNSA. The V end lost 5 bases, the J end lost 3 bases, and 17 bases lay between the germline ends. The CDR3 runs to 15 residues. The rearrangement uses TRBV7-2 and TRBJ2-7, with TRBD2 as a possible D gene (7 bases). Source material: peripheral blood. This clonotype was sampled from a man in his forties with acute or convalescent COVID-19. The CDR3 nucleotides are TGTGCCAGCAGCCTGGGAGGGGGACACTTCTACGAGCAGTACTTC. This encodes CASSLGGGHFYEQYF.